This T cell receptor (beta chain) was captured in a study of CD8 T cells in ankylosing spondylitis. Study results and caveats: Characteristic, it appeared, of ankylosing spondylitis blood was a TCR beta motif of several highly homologous variants.

MiXCR, run by TCRdb on the 5' RACE reads, gives a single entry per CDR3 protein. The profile shows under 10,000 distinct CDR3 sequences, around 6% of them singletons. Germline V gene sequence: CDR1 SGDLS, CDR2 YYNGEE. The CDR3 consists of 14 residues. V shed 0 bases and J shed 0 bases, with 6 bases lying between them. This clonotype is medium-sized in the sample. What it binds is not known. Sequencing input: blood, either unsorted or a sorted T cell fraction (not recorded which). This chain connects TRBV9 to TRBJ2-5; no clear D gene. The sequence derives from a female donor with ankylosing spondylitis or in good health (not recorded which). CDR3: CASSVEGNQETQYF. CDR3 bases: TGTGCCAGCAGCGTAGAAGGGAACCAAGAGACCCAGTACTTC.